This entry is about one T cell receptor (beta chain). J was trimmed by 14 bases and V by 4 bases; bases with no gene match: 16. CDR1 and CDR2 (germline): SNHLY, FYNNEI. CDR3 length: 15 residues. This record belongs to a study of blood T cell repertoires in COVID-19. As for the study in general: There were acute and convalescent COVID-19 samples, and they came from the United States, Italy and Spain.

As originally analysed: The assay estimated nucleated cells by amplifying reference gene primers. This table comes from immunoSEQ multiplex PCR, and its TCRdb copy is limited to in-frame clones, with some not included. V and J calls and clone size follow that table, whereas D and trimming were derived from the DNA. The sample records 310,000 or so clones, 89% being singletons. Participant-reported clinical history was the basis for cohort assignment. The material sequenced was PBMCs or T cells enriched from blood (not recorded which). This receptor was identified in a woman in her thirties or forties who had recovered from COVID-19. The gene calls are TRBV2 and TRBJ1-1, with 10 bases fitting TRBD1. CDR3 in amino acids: CASSAPYPDRGESFF. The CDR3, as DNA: TGTGCCAGCAGTGCCCCGTACCCGGACAGGGGGGAAAGCTTCTTT.